One and the same sample provided the 9 T cell receptor beta chains below, sequenced in a study of CD8 T cells in Susac syndrome. RNA was extracted with the RNeasy kit, and a quantity of roughly 0.45 to 1 ug was reverse transcribed using random hexamers. Each CDR3 protein is one row after TCRdb ran MiXCR on the immunoSEQ multiplex PCR reads. The sample carries roughly 120,000 distinct CDR3 sequences, about 95% recorded once. Sequencing was done on a sample of CD4+ T cells from PBMCs. These receptors were taken from a human donor with multiple sclerosis.

The chain uses TRBV6-6 and TRBJ1-1; TRBD1 aligns across 7 bases. Unmatched junction bases numbered 2, after V lost 0 bases and J lost 4 bases. The length of the CDR3 is 14 residues. Germline V lookup: CDR1 MNHNY, CDR2 SVGAGI (reference sequence). The CDR3 region is CASSYSAGGTEAFF. CDR3 bases: TGTGCCAGCAGTTACTCGGCAGGGGGCACTGAAGCTTTCTTT.

The chain carries TRBV5-6 and TRBJ1-1; no clear D gene. The CDR3 spans 16 residues. CDR1 SGHDT and CDR2 YYEEEE come from the germline V gene. V shed 0 bases and J shed 3 bases, with 15 bases lying between them. CDR3 loop: CASSLEADGWYTEAFF. The CDR3 region has the DNA TGTGCCAGCAGCTTGGAGGCGGACGGATGGTACACTGAAGCTTTCTTT.

The chain employs TRBV6-5 and TRBJ1-2, with unresolved D. Germline CDR1 MNHEY, CDR2 SVGAGI. The CDR3 is 13 amino acids. V lost 2 bases and J 11 bases, leaving 15 bases between the germline ends. In DNA form, the CDR3 reads TGTGCCAGCAGTTACGGGCTTTCGGTTGGGTACACCTTC. It translates to CASSYGLSVGYTF.

The rearrangement joins TRBV30 to TRBJ2-5, with D unresolved. Germline V gene data show CDR1 as GTSNPN and CDR2 as SVGIG (reference sequence). The V end was cut by 0 bases, the J end by 3 bases, with 8 bases between. This CDR3 region has 13 residues. CDR3 region: CAWSVLIKETQYF. CDR3 sequence (DNA): TGTGCCTGGAGTGTATTGATCAAAGAGACCCAGTACTTC.

The CDR3, as DNA: TGTGCCAGCACCGAGGGACAGATAAATTCACCCCTCCACTTT. Its translation is CASTEGQINSPLHF. The chain couples TRBV27 to TRBJ1-6; TRBD1 agrees at 7 bases. Germline loops: CDR1 MNHEY, CDR2 SMNVEV (reference sequence). The trim removed 7 bases at V and 7 bases at J, leaving 7 bases unmatched. The CDR3 runs to 14 residues.

The rearrangement links TRBV2 to TRBJ2-5; TRBD1 agrees at 7 bases. CDR3 length equals 13 residues. V dropped 7 bases and J dropped 4; count of bases not matched to a gene: 6. The V gene's germline CDR1 is SNHLY and CDR2 FYNNEI. CDR3 DNA sequence: TGTGCCAGCACCATGAGGGACAGAGAGACCCAGTACTTC. Encoded protein: CASTMRDRETQYF. The entire variable domain, with the rest obtained from reference TRBV2 and TRBJ2-5, is as follows: EPEVTQTPSHQVTQMGQEVILRCVPISNHLYFYWYRQILGQKVEFLVSFYNNEISEKSEIFDDQFSVERPDGSNFTLKIRSTKLEDSAMYFCASTMRDRETQYFGPGTRLLVL.

This sequence joins TRBV18 and TRBJ1-2; tentative D call: TRBD1 (5 bases). The germline V gene has CDR1 KGHSH and CDR2 LQKENI. CDR3 length equals 13 residues. V shed 5 bases and J shed 4 bases, with 11 bases lying between them. The CDR3 reads CASSSRDAYGYTF. The CDR3, as DNA: TGTGCCAGCTCATCCAGGGATGCCTATGGCTACACCTTC.

The CDR3 nucleotides are TGTGCCAGCAACCCGGGACAGGGGCACGATCAGCCCCAGCATTTT. Protein: CASNPGQGHDQPQHF. The rearrangement joins TRBV12-3 or TRBV12-4 to TRBJ1-5; 10 positions match TRBD1. The CDR3 covers 15 residues. With V trimmed by 7 bases and J by 5 bases, 8 bases remained unmatched.

This clonotype has more than one count but fewer than ten. V is TRBV12-3 or TRBV12-4 and J is TRBJ1-2; possibly TRBD1 for D (5 bases). The ends were cut back, 3 bases at V and 1 base at J, with 9 bases in the middle. The CDR3 has 14 amino acids. This CDR3 is CASSLDTLNYGYTF. Written as DNA, the CDR3 is TGTGCCAGCAGTTTGGACACACTTAACTATGGCTACACCTTC.